This is a list of T cell receptor beta chains from one sample in a study of neurological immune-mediated disorders. TCRdb re-called the 5' RACE reads through MiXCR, storing one row per CDR3 protein. The profile shows roughly 66,000 distinct CDR3 sequences, 4.5% to 6% of them singletons. The specimen sequenced was PBMCs. The receptors shown here come from an older woman with multiple sclerosis. Each CDR3 is given without its conserved first and last residue.

TRBV10-3	TRBJ2-1	AISEGGDEQF
TRBV5-1	TRBJ2-1	ASSFGSGSSNEQF
TRBV12-3/TRBV12-4	TRBJ2-1	ASSSRTSGRHNEQF
TRBV27	TRBJ2-3	ASSTPLAGGSDTQY
TRBV20-1	TRBJ2-5	SARGGSGPSPGTQY
TRBV9	TRBJ1-3	ASSVGQTIGNTIY
TRBV19	TRBJ2-1	ASSDRNNEQF
TRBV20-1	TRBJ1-1	SAKSMYRGRAEAF
TRBV20-1	TRBJ1-5	SAGTFYSNQPQN
TRBV5-1	TRBJ2-1	ASSPPRLAGVNEQF
TRBV7-7	TRBJ2-1	ASSSSGSPYNEQF
TRBV7-2	TRBJ2-7	ASSPGQGSSYEQY
TRBV9	TRBJ2-1	ASSVARGEGRNEQF
TRBV3-1	TRBJ1-6	ASSQEGTSPRRFRWDSPLH
TRBV7-3	TRBJ1-5	ASSLEGTNQPQH
TRBV7-9	TRBJ2-1	ASSRGQGANDEQF
TRBV3-1	TRBJ2-1	ASSQDGVSDNEQF
TRBV11-2	TRBJ2-3	ASSFIPAATDTQY
TRBV7-9	TRBJ2-2	ASSLLGGMLNTGELF
TRBV6-5	TRBJ2-5	ASSYDLGGETQY
TRBV20-1	TRBJ1-6	SARDSLKGGLDNSPLH
TRBV5-5	TRBJ2-2	ASSVTGNGELF
TRBV7-2	TRBJ2-1	ASSGSGANNEQF
TRBV5-1	TRBJ1-1	ASSLSPVNTEAF
TRBV5-1	TRBJ1-2	ASSSGQSYYGYT
TRBV7-2	TRBJ1-3	ASSLAIGGISGNTIY
TRBV7-2	TRBJ2-1	ASRGQGQVEQF
TRBV5-1	TRBJ2-2	ASSLALGRGTGELF
TRBV3-1	TRBJ1-5	ASSQRARQPQH
TRBV25-1	TRBJ1-3	ASSESVPGGRGRGNTIY
TRBV7-8	TRBJ1-2	ASSIQQGGGYGYT
TRBV5-5	TRBJ2-1	ASSKQSDSYNEQF
TRBV20-1	TRBJ2-2	SASVSGLTGELF
TRBV7-8	TRBJ2-5	ASSSTGLQETQY
TRBV18	TRBJ2-1	ASSPNVGTRYNEQF
TRBV5-1	TRBJ2-1	ASTSMGGGNEQF
TRBV5-1	TRBJ2-3	ASSFLAGEGDTQY
TRBV5-1	TRBJ2-1	ASSLLAGSYNEQF
TRBV5-1	TRBJ2-3	ASREGLAGGDTQY